Included here is one T cell receptor beta chain sequence, with context. The table came from immunoSEQ multiplex PCR; TCRdb's copy has only in-frame clones and leaves some out. The data show around 130,000 clones, 87% seen once. The sample belongs to a study of control samples from healthy donors and cancer patients. This CDR3 has 15 amino acids. CDR1 is WSHSY and CDR2 is SAAADI in the germline V gene. J gave up 4 bases and V 4 bases, and 7 bases lay outside the gene matches. Input material: blood. This clonotype originated in a man younger than 40 in good health. The chain carries TRBV10-2 and TRBJ1-2, with 9 bases fitting TRBD1. In DNA form, the CDR3 reads TGCGCCAGCAGTGCGTCACAGGGGGCGGTCTATGGCTACACCTTC. Its translation: CASSASQGAVYGYTF.